A selection of T cell receptor beta chains follows, all from one sample in a study of blood T cells in healthy people across ages. TCRdb recomputed calls from the 5' RACE reads with MiXCR, one row per CDR3 protein. The sample lists about 760,000 distinct CDR3 sequences, roughly three fifths occurring once. Sequenced sample: blood. These TCRs come from a man aged 40-49 years in good health. The CDR3 runs from the conserved cysteine through the conserved F or W.

V | CDR3
TRBV10-3 | CAISDSVYNEQFF
TRBV12-3/TRBV12-4 | CASSYGATGREAYF
TRBV7-9 | CASSCSREEGAFF
TRBV12-3/TRBV12-4 | CASSLGTGGPETQYF
TRBV27 | CASGTLGIGRFRNGYTF
TRBV9 | CASSAPTGEGEKLFF
TRBV14 | CASSQVGEGEVDGTDTQYF
TRBV15 | CATREFDRASGNTIYF
TRBV10-3 | CAINSASGSNQETQYF
TRBV6-5 | CASSKTGGGGYTF
TRBV2 | CASSQAMGAGTQYF
TRBV7-9 | CASSLGPYRDGKNQPQHF
TRBV4-2 | CASSQGGGGGVQETQYF
TRBV20-1 | CSARGYRTNEKLFF
TRBV7-9 | CASSQTTGGRQETQYF
TRBV6-5 | CASSYAYEQYF
TRBV7-9 | CASSTGFRQGPGGNTIYF
TRBV9 | CASSVEGGRNQPQHF
TRBV6-1 | CATLHGTTEETQYF
TRBV6-4 | CARGHCISYNEQFF